The TCR beta chain described here comes from a study of T cells in Graves' hyperthyroidism and ophthalmopathy. Amplified TCR beta CDR3 regions derived from RNA transcripts. The HTBI primer set served for first-round RT-PCR of the TCR CDR3. A single record per CDR3 protein comes from TCRdb applying MiXCR to the multiplex PCR reads. The table includes 500,000 to 600,000 distinct CDR3 sequences, just over 45% detected once. Overall study findings and caveats: Stable hyperthyroidism and ophthalmopathy were separated using 13 V-J signatures.

Worth noting for this clonotype: Its antigen is not known.

Used for diagnoses were clinical symptoms, serum thyroxine and TRAb, thyroid ultrasound and orbital computed tomography. This CDR3 contains 15 residues. Germline assignment: CDR1 LNHNV and CDR2 YYDKDF (reference sequence). Trimming cost V 0 bases and J 2 bases, with 8 bases left between them. J is TRBJ1-3 and V is TRBV15; D perhaps matches TRBD1 (6 bases). The sample consisted of peripheral blood or thyroid tissue (not recorded which). The clonotype originates from an adult woman with Graves' disease, either hyperthyroidism or ophthalmopathy (not recorded which). CDR3 protein: CATSRDGGTGNTIYF. The CDR3 DNA sequence: TGTGCCACCAGCAGAGACGGGGGCACTGGAAACACCATATATTTT.